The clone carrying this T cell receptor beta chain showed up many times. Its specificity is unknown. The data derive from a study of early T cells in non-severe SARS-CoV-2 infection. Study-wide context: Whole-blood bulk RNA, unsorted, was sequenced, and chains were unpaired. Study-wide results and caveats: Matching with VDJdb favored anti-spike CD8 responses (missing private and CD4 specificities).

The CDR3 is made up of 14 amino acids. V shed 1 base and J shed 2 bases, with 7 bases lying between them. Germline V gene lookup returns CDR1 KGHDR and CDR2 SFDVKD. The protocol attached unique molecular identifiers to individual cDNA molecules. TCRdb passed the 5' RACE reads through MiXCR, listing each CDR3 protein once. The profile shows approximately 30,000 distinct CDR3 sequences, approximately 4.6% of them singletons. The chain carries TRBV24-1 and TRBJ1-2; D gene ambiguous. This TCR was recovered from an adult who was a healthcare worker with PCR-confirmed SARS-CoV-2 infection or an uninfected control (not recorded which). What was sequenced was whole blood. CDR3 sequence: CATSDFRKNYGYTF. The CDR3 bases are TGTGCCACCAGTGATTTTCGCAAAAACTATGGCTACACCTTC.